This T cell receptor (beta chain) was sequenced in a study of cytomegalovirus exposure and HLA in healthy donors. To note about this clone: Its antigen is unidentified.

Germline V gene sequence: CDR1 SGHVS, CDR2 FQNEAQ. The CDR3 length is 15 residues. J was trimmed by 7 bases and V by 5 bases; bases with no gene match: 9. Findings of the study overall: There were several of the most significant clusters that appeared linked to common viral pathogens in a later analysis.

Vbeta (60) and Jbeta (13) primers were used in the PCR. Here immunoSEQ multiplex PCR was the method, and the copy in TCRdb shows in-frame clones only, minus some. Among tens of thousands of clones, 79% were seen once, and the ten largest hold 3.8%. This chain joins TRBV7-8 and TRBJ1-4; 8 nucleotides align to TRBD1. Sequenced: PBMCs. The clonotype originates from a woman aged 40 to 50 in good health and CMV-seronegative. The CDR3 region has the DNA TGTGCCAGCAGCCCCACCGACAGGGGAAGTGAAAAACTGTTTTTT. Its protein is CASSPTDRGSEKLFF.